This TCR beta chain was sequenced for a study of cytomegalovirus exposure and HLA in healthy donors. In the PCR, 60 Vbeta and 13 Jbeta primers were used. The protocol was immunoSEQ multiplex PCR, while the TCRdb copy is restricted to in-frame clones and leaves out a portion. Of about 180,000 clones listed, about 80% are singletons. Notes on the study in general: The study recorded around 160 TCR beta chains that were cytomegalovirus-associated. Researchers reported in a later analysis that a missense DCLRE1C variant was tied to TCR beta V- and J-gene trimming. According to reports, the classifier identified cytomegalovirus status with high specificity and sensitivity.

The CDR3 covers 14 residues. Between the trimmed V and J ends, which lost 3 bases and 3 bases, there was a span of 11 bases. CDR1 LNHDA and CDR2 SQIVND come from the germline V gene (reference sequence). On this clone: The antigen is undetermined.

Sequenced material: PBMCs. This TCR derives from a man between 60 and 70 years old in good health and CMV-seronegative. The chain has TRBV19 and TRBJ1-1; tentative D call: TRBD1 (5 bases). The CDR3 DNA is TGTGCCAGTAGTATTCAGGGTTGGGACACTGAAGCTTTCTTT. Translation: CASSIQGWDTEAFF.